This entry is about one TCR beta chain. What it binds is not known. Sequencing was performed with immunoSEQ multiplex PCR; in TCRdb, only in-frame clones are kept and a portion is missing. In the table there are roughly 110,000 clones, around 93% of which are singletons. The source of the sample is a study of T cell responses to AZD1222 COVID-19 vaccine. Overall study results and limits: Clonal diversity was possibly underestimated; the donors were predominantly white British and more often female.

This CDR3 is 15 amino acids long. Germline assignment: CDR1 MDHEN and CDR2 SYDVKM. V was clipped by 2 bases and J by 2 bases, with 13 bases between them. This TCR derives from an adult who received the AZD1222 COVID-19 vaccine. The source material was peripheral blood, sampled 28 days after the second AZD1222 dose. The rearrangement links TRBV28 to TRBJ2-7; TRBD1 is a possible D gene (6 bases). The CDR3 DNA is TGTGCCAGCAGTTTACCACAGGGATTTACCTACGAGCAGTACTTC. Translation: CASSLPQGFTYEQYF.